This T cell receptor beta chain appears in the sequencing data of a study of vaccination effects on CD4 cells after COVID-19 (dated by TCRdb to 2022 to 2024). Looking at the study overall: To identify antigen-specific CD4+ T cell clonotypes by their expansion, the ViraFEST assay first stimulated PBMC with viral peptide pools and then applied TCR sequencing. Post-vaccine samples across the study were collected a median of 72 days after the second dose, with a range of 14 to 241. Some 2 million PBMC per well were cultured in IMDM with roughly 5% human AB serum, 7.5 to 10 IU/ml IL-2 and gentamicin, plus 10 ug/ml peptides. Altogether, around 11 COVID-19 convalescent patients and a few SARS-CoV-2-naive healthy vaccine recipients made up the full study. Cultures from other donors in the study were sequenced using the Oncomine TCR Beta short-read assay on an Illumina iSeq 100. SARS-CoV-2 spike-specific CD4+ TCR repertoires from before and after mRNA vaccination were compared in COVID-19 convalescent patients and in infection-naive vaccine recipients. Study-wide conclusions, independent of this receptor: Marked clonal contraction was observed in both infection-induced and vaccine-induced clones at late post-vaccination timepoints, consistent with waning T cell responses. Among healthy vaccine recipients, nearly all vaccine-induced clones were SARS-CoV-2 mono-reactive, and just 1 of 255 was cross-reactive with common cold coronaviruses. The study was limited by a small number of convalescent patients, and early post-infection timepoints were lacking.

The junction carries 7 bases between V and J, which are trimmed by 5 bases and 2 bases respectively. CDR1 MNHEY and CDR2 SVGAGI are derived from the germline V gene. CDR3 length: 14 amino acids, cysteine to phenylalanine. Only CDR3 DNA remains: 42 bases, in frame from the first base. This clone was counted once. This clone's antigen is unknown. No base quality information exists; no much larger clone differs at one position. Receptors were amplified or captured by the immunoSEQ multiplex PCR assay. TCR beta CDR3 sequencing was performed on DNA from the cultured, isolated CD4+ T cells. The source study handled its data this way. Non-productive TCR sequences were removed, reads were trimmed to the CDR3 region, and CDR3s of at least 7 amino acids were retained. The MANAFEST web app was used to pick out antigen-specific clonotypes by comparing their expansion in peptide wells with that in reference cultures. To be called positive, a clone needed expansion at FDR<0.05 compared with the reference and with all other wells, an odds ratio greater than 5, and a frequency greater than 0.1% in two replicate wells. Cross-reactive clonotypes were defined as significantly expanded in SARS-CoV-2 spike wells and in at least one common cold coronavirus spike condition. CDR3 similarity was assessed by Levenshtein distance with the stringdist R package, and unrooted trees were built with ape in R 3.6.1. Not all clones reach the TCRdb copy of this immuneACCESS table, which keeps in-frame sequences only. Checked studies attribute under half of the gap to unresolved V genes and leave the rest unexplained. That table furnishes V, J and clone size, whereas the DNA furnished D and trimming. In this sample the table shows tens of thousands of clones, roughly 74% of which occur a single time. About 2.2% of the sample is in the top ten clones.

After approximately 11 days of culture, CD4+ T cells were isolated with the EasySep CD4+ T cell isolation kit. Participants received two doses of either the BNT162b2 or the mRNA-1273 mRNA SARS-CoV-2 vaccine. None of the healthy vaccine recipients had a prior SARS-CoV-2 infection, which was confirmed by nucleocapsid antibody tests that came back negative both before and after vaccination. Half of the culture medium was replaced with fresh IL-2-containing medium on days 3 and 7. Unless noted otherwise, every peptide stimulation condition was grown in triplicate wells. PBMC were separated from whole blood using Ficoll-Paque Plus gradient centrifugation and were then either cryopreserved at -140C or used fresh. The QIAamp micro DNA kit was used to extract genomic DNA from the cultured CD4+ T cells.

The specimen was CD4+ T cells from PBMCs cultured without peptide, collected after COVID-19 vaccination. The sequence links TRBV6-5 to TRBJ2-6, with the identity of the D gene unclear. This TCR was sampled from a human donor who received a COVID-19 vaccine. The CDR3 region reads CASSTVTGANVLTF. The sequenced DNA: TGTGCCAGCAGTACCGTAACTGGGGCCAACGTCCTGACTTTC.